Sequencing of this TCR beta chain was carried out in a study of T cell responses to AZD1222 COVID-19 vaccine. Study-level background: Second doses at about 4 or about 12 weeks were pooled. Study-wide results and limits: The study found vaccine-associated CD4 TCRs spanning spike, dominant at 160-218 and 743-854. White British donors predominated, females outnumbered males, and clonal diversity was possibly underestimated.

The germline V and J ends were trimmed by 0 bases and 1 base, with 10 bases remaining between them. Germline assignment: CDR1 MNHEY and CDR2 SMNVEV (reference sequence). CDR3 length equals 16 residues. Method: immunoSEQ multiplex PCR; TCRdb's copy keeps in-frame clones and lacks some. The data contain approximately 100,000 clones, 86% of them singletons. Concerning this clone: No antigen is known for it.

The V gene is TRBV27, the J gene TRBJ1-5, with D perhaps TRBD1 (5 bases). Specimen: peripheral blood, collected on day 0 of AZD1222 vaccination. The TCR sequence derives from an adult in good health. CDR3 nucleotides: TGTGCCAGCAGTTTATCCTGGGGGGGAAGCAATCAGCCCCAGCATTTT. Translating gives CASSLSWGGSNQPQHF.